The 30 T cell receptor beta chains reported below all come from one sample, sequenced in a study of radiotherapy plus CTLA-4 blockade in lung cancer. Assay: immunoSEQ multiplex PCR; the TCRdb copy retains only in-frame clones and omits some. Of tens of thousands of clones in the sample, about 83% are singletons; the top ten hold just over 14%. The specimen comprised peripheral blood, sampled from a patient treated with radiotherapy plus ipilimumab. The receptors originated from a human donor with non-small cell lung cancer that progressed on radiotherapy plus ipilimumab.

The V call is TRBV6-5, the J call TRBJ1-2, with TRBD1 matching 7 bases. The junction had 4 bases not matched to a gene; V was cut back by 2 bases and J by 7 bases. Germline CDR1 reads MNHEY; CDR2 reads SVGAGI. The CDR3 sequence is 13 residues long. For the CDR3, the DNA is TGTGCCAGCAGTTACCAAGGGGGCTCTGGCTACACCTTC. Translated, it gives CASSYQGGSGYTF.

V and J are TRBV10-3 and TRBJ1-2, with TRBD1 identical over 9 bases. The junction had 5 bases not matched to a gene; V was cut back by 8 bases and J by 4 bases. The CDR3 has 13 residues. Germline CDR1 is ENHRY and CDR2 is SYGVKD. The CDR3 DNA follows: TGTGCCATCCGGGACAGGGACGGCTATGGCTACACCTTC. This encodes CAIRDRDGYGYTF.

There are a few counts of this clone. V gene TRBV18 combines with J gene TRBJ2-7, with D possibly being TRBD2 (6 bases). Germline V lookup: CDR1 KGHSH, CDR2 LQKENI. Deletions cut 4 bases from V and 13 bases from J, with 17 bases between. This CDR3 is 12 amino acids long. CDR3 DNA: TGTGCCAGCTCACGGCGGCAGGGAGGCAAATACTTC. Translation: CASSRRQGGKYF.

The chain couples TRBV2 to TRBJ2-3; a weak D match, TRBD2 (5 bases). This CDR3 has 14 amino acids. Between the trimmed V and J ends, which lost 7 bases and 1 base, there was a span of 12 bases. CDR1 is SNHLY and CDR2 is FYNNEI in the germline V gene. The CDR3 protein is CASKPADRTDTQYF. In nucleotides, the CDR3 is TGTGCCAGCAAACCAGCGGACCGCACAGATACGCAGTATTTT.

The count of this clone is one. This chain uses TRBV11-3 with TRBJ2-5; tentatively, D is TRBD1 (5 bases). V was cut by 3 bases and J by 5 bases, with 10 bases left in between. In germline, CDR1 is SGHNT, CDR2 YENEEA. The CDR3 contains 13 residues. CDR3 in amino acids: CASSFQGWETQYF. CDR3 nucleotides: TGTGCCAGCAGCTTCCAGGGTTGGGAGACCCAGTACTTC.

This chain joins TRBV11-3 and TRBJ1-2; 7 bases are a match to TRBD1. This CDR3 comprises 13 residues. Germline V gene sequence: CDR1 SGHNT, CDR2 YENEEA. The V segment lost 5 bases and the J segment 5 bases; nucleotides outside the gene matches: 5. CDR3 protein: CASSTTGTYGYTF. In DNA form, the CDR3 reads TGTGCCAGCAGCACGACAGGGACATATGGCTACACCTTC.

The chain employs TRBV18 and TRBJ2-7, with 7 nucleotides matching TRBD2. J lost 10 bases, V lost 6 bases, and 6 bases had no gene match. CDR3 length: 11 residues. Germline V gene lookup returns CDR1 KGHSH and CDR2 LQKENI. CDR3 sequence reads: CASSPGEGQYF. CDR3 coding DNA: TGTGCCAGCTCCCCCGGGGAGGGTCAGTACTTC. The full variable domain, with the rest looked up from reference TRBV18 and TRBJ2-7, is NAGVMQNPRHLVRRRGQEARLRCSPMKGHSHVYWYRQLPEEGLKFMVYLQKENIIDESGMPKERFSAEFPKEGPSILRIQQVVRGDSAAYFCASSPGEGQYFGPGTRLTVT.

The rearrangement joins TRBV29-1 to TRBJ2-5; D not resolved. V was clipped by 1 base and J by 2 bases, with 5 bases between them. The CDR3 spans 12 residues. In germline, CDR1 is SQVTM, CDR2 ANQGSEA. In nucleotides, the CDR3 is TGCAGCGTTGAAGTCCTTCAAGAGACCCAGTACTTC. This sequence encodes CSVEVLQETQYF.

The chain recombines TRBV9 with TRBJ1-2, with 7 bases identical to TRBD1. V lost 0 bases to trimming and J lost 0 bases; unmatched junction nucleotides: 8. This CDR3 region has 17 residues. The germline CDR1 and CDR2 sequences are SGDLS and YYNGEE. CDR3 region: CASSVGAGGSANYGYTF. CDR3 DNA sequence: TGTGCCAGCAGCGTAGGGGCAGGGGGATCTGCTAACTATGGCTACACCTTC.

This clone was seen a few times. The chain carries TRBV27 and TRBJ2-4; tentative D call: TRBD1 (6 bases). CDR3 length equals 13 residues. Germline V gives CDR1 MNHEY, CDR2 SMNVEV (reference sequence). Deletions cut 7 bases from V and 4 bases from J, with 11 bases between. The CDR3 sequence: CASTNDRKNIQYF. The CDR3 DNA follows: TGTGCCAGCACCAATGACAGGAAAAACATTCAGTACTTC.

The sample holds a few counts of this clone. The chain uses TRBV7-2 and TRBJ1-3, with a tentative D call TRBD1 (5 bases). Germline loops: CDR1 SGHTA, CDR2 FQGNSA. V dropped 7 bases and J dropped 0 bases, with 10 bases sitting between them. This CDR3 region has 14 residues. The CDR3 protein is CASTHRSSGNTIYF. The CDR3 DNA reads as TGTGCCAGCACGCACAGGAGCTCTGGAAACACCATATATTTT.

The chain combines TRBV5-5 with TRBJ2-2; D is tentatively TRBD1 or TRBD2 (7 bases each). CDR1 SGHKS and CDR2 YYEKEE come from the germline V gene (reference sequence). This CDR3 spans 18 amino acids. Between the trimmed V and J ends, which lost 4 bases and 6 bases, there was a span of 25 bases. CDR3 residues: CASSLRSNRGGGPGELFF. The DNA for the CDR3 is TGTGCCAGCAGCCTCCGCTCAAACAGGGGAGGGGGGCCCGGGGAGCTGTTTTTT.

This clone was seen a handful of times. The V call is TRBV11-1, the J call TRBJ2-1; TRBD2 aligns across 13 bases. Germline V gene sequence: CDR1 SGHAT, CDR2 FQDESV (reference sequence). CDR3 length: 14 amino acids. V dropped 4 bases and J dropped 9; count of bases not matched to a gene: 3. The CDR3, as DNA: TGTGCCAGCAGCTCCGGGACTAGCGGGGTTGAGCAGTTCTTC. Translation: CASSSGTSGVEQFF.

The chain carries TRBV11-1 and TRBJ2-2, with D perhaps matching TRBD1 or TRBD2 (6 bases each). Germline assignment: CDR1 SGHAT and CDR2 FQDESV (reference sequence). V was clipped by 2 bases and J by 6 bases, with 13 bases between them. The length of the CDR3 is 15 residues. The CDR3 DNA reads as TGTGCCAGCAGCTTATTAACGGGGGCGGCCGGGGAGCTGTTTTTT. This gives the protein CASSLLTGAAGELFF.

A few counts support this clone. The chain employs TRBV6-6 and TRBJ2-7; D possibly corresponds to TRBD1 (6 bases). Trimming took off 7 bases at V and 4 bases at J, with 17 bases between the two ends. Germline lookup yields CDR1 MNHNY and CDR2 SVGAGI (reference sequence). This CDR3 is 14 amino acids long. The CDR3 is CASNLQGTQYEQYF. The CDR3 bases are TGTGCCAGCAACCTACAGGGTACTCAATACGAGCAGTACTTC.

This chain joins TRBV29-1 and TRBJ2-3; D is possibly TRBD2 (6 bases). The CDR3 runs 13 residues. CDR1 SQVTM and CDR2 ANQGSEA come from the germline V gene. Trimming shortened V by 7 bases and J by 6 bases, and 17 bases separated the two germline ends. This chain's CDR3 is CSALGREGDTQYF. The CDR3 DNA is TGCAGCGCCCTGGGGCGGGAAGGGGATACGCAGTATTTT.

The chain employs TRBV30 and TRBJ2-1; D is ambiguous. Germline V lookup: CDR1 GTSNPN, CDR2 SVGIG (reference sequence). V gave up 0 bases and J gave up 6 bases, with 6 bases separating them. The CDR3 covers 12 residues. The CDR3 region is CAWSVSGNEQFF. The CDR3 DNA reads TGTGCCTGGAGTGTATCGGGCAATGAGCAGTTCTTC.

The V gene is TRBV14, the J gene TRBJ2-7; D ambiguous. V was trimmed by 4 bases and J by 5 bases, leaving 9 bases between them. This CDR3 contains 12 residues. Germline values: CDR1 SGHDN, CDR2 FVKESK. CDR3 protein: CASSRGGNEQYF. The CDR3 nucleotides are TGTGCCAGCAGCCGGGGTGGGAACGAGCAGTACTTC. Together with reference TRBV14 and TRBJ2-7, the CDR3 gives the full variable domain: EAGVTQFPSHSVIEKGQTVTLRCDPISGHDNLYWYRRVMGKEIKFLLHFVKESKQDESGMPNNRFLAERTGGTYSTLKVQPAELEDSGVYFCASSRGGNEQYFGPGTRLTVT.

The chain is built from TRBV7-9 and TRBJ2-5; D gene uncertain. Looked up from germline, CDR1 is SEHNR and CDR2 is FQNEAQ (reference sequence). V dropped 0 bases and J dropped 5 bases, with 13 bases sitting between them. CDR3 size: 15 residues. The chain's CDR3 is CASSLAEVTTETQYF. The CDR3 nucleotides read TGTGCCAGCAGCTTAGCGGAAGTCACCACGGAGACCCAGTACTTC.

The CDR3, as DNA: TGCAGCGTGGATAGCGATTCCTACGAGCAGTACTTC. It encodes CSVDSDSYEQYF. The gene calls are TRBV29-1 and TRBJ2-7; D is perhaps TRBD2 (5 bases). The ends were cut back, 6 bases at V and 1 base at J, with 10 bases in the middle. This CDR3 spans 12 amino acids. The germline gives CDR1 SQVTM, CDR2 ANQGSEA.

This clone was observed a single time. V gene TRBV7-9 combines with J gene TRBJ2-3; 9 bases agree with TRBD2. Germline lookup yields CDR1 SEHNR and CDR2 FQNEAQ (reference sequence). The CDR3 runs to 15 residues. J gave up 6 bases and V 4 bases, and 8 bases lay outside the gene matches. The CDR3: CASSYTGLASDTQYF. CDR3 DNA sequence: TGTGCCAGCAGCTACACGGGACTAGCTTCCGATACGCAGTATTTT.

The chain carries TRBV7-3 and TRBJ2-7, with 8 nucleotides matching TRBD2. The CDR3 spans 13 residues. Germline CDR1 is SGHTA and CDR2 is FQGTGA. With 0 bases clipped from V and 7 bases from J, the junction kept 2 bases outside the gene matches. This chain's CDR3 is CASSLTPGGEQYF. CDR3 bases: TGTGCCAGCAGCTTAACTCCGGGAGGGGAGCAGTACTTC.

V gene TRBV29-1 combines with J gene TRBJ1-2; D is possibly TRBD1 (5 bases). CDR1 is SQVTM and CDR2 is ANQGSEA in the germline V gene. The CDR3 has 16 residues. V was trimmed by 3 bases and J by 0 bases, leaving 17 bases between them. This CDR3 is CSVDRVGTGANYGYTF. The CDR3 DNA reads TGCAGCGTTGATAGAGTCGGGACGGGAGCTAACTATGGCTACACCTTC.

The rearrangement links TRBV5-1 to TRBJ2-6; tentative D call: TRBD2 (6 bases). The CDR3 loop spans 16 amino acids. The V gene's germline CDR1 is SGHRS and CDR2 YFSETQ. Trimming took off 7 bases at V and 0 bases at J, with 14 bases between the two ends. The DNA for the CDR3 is TGCGCCAGCCGCCGGGACTTAAGCTCTGGGGCCAACGTCCTGACTTTC. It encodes CASRRDLSSGANVLTF.

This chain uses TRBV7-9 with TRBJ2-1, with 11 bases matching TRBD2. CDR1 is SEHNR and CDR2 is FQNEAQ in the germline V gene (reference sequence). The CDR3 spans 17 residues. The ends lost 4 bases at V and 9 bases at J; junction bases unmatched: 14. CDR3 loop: CASSYPSGRPDSGEQFF. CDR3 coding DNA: TGTGCCAGCAGCTACCCTAGCGGGAGGCCCGATAGTGGTGAGCAGTTCTTC.

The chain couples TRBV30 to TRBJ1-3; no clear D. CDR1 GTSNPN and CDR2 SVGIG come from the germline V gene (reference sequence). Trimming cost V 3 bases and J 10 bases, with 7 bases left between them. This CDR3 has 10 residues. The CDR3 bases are TGTGCCTGGAGGTCCACTACCATATATTTT. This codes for CAWRSTTIYF.

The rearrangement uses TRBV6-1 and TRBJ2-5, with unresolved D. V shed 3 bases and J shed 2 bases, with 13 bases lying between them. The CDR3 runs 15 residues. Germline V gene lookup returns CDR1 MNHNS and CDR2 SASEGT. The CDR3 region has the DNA TGTGCCAGCAGTGATCGGGCCTCCACACAAGAGACCCAGTACTTC. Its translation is CASSDRASTQETQYF.

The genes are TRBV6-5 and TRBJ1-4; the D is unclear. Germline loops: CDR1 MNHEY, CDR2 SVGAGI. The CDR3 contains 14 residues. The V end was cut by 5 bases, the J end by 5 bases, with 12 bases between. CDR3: CASSRGRGNEKLFF. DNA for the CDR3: TGTGCCAGCAGTAGAGGCCGGGGAAATGAAAAACTGTTTTTT.

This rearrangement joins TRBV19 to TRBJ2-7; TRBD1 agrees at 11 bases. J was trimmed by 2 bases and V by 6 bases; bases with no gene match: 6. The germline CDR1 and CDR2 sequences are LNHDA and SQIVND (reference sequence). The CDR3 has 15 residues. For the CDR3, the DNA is TGTGCCAGTAGCCCGCGGACAGGGGGCGCCTACGAGCAGTACTTC. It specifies CASSPRTGGAYEQYF.

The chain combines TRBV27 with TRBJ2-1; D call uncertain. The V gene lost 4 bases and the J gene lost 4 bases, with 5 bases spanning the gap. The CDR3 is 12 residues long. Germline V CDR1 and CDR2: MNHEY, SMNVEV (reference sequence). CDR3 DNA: TGTGCCAGCAGTTACAGATACAATGAGCAGTTCTTC. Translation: CASSYRYNEQFF.